This TCR beta chain was found in a study of T-cell reconstitution after alpha-beta-depleted transplantation in children. Study outcomes and limitations: For some patients, TCRbeta diversity was high at day 60 because of recipient T cells and thymic progenitors that survived. T-cell numbers and diversity one year post-transplant derived largely from freshly generated T cells. In patients about two months after transplant, alpha-beta T cells reportedly arose from several hundred expanded graft clones.

This clonotype has only a few counts. What it binds is not known. For TCRbeta, the library was prepared with unique molecular identifiers. TCRdb redid the calling of the PCR reads with MiXCR, one entry per CDR3 protein. The sample lists a few hundred thousand distinct CDR3 sequences, 10% to 15% occurring once. With V trimmed by 1 base and J by 5 bases, 11 bases remained unmatched. Germline assignment: CDR1 MNHEY and CDR2 SVGAGI. The CDR3 loop spans 19 amino acids. This sequence originates from a male patient younger than 18 who had a stem cell transplant for acute myeloid leukemia, so the T cells may come from the graft donor. The specimen comprised PBMCs, mostly from graft donor cells, sampled 360 days after TCRalphabeta/CD19-depleted stem cell transplant. J is TRBJ2-3 and V is TRBV6-5, with TRBD2 identical over 14 bases. The CDR3 DNA reads TGTGCCAGCAGTTACTTCAGGCCGGGACTAGCGGGAGCCGTAGATACGCAGTATTTT. Translated: CASSYFRPGLAGAVDTQYF.